This T cell receptor beta chain was retrieved from a study of cytomegalovirus exposure and HLA in healthy donors (dated by TCRdb to 2017 to 2019). Concerning the study at large: An earlier analysis of roughly 630 of the donors reported about 250 Gb of sequence data and some 120 million unique TCR beta sequences from 150 million to 200 million T cells. Class I and class II HLA loci were covered by the typing at four-digit resolution. About 5 DR-DQ haplotypes were handled as single units for association and clustering, since linkage in the cohort was strong. An earlier analysis of some 600 of the donors applied high-throughput TCR beta sequencing to assess whether each TCR beta V gene segment acted as functional or pseudogenic. A later analysis re-analyzed previously published TCR beta repertoires from 660 or so donors and added high-resolution HLA genotyping to study TCR occurrence patterns. A separate validation cohort of over a hundred different subjects was used in addition to the 666-subject first cohort. Using immunosequencing, the study profiled T cell repertoires from around 670 subjects and related those repertoires to cytomegalovirus serostatus. To predict cytomegalovirus infection status, the study brought together high-throughput TCR immunosequencing, statistical association of individual TCRs with disease status, and machine learning. On average, around 240,000 unique TCR beta nucleotide sequences were sequenced per donor among 398 genotyped donors of the cohort, with roughly 18% of those sequences being non-productive. Among the roughly 410 genotyped donors, around 79% belonged to the genetic ancestry cluster associated with self-reported Caucasian donors. Typing coverage varied by locus: roughly 629-630 donors for A, B, C, DRB1 and DQB1; under 550 for DQA1; about 600 for DPA1; fewer than 480 for DPB1. All discovery cohort repertoires had been generated on a single sequencing platform. Genome-wide SNP genotypes for about 55% of the 666 donors were used in a later genetic analysis, which treated that subset as a discovery cohort. An early release that covered around 590 HLA-typed donors contained around 300 gigabases of sequencing data and some 87 million unique TCR sequences. Rather than using new phenotypic data, the later analysis identified candidate immune exposures from TCR beta sequences and from how often those sequences occurred across donors. Donor age, sex, ethnicity and CMV serostatus were collected together with the repertoire data. The study was designed to test whether signatures of past pathogen exposure could be identified by cataloging public T cell receptors. The paper's findings and limits, for the study overall: Specific HLA alleles were associated with roughly 17,000 TCR beta sequences at a false discovery rate of 0.05 in a later analysis. In this cohort, only TCR beta chains were sequenced, and detectable features were limited by the absence of alpha or paired-chain data. Several of the top co-occurrence clusters appeared to be linked to parvovirus B19, influenza, CMV and Epstein-Barr virus, according to a later analysis. Three of the identified cytomegalovirus-associated TCR beta chains were confirmed in vitro to be specific for cytomegalovirus antigens. Compared with equally common non-associated chains, HLA-associated TCR beta chains in a later analysis were more clonally expanded and had lower generation probabilities. Because counts were too low, around 18 rarely observed V segments, including chromosome 9 orphons, were left out of the earlier analysis of some 640 of the donors. When HLA alleles, especially DR and DQ, strongly co-occurred, TCR associations were difficult to assign to individual alleles. Because the 87-base-pair reads could not distinguish some IMGT-functional V segments, including TRBV6-2 and TRBV6-3, those segments were excluded. According to a later analysis, TCR association rates differed among HLA loci, with DRB1 alleles showing the most associated TCRs and HLA-C alleles showing the fewest. CMV serostatus was the only immune exposure information available for the cohort. The study listed around 160 TCR beta chains as associated with cytomegalovirus. HLA typing was unavailable for some donors at each locus, so association tests used only the typed subset. A further reported finding was that TCR beta sequences accurately predicted the HLA-A and HLA-B alleles for most subjects in the first cohort. The authors suggested that the approach could potentially be generalized to other disease states and immunological phenotypes. Most TCR sequences were seen in very few donors, while some public TCRs were found in many individuals. An association between a missense DCLRE1C variant and V-gene and J-gene trimming of TCR beta chains was found in a later genetic analysis and replicated in an independent cohort. The sequencing pipeline was judged likely to have produced a cluster of highly shared sequence variants as a technical artifact. The classifier was reported to diagnose cytomegalovirus status with high specificity and sensitivity in both the original and validation cohorts. Roughly uniform sequencing depth across donors was assumed in presence/absence analyses, although this assumption may not hold. A later analysis found that most CMV-associated TCR beta chains appeared HLA-restricted, with HLA associations seemingly driven largely by CMV exposure. According to a later genetic analysis, donors in an Asian-associated ancestry cluster had fewer N-insertions in productive TCRs than the approximately 700-donor mean. In an earlier analysis of around 600 of the donors, most TCR beta V segments appeared in productive rearrangements about 90% or about 30% of the time, broadly matching IMGT annotations. Correlated functional status among segregating V segments might be attributable to linkage disequilibrium, but an unknown experimental factor could not be ruled out.

As regards this clone: Its antigen has not been determined. Base-call qualities are not available, and no considerably larger clone is one nucleotide away.

The library was generated by the immunoSEQ multiplex PCR assay. For the multiplex PCR, a mixture combining 60 forward primers for TCR Vbeta segments and 13 reverse primers for TCR Jbeta segments was used. The CDR3 region of rearranged TCR beta genes was amplified from genomic DNA by a multiplex PCR assay. On the Illumina HiSeq System, the amplified TCR beta libraries were sequenced as 87-base-pair reads. For the original study's pipeline: Across the 670 or so repertoires, a later analysis counted 80 million or so unique TCR beta chains, around 11 million of which were shared by at least two donors. Raw reads were error-corrected and collapsed into unique sequences with a nearest-neighbor algorithm that merged closely related sequences to remove PCR and sequencing errors. CDR3 sequences were aligned to IMGT reference sequences to assign V, D and J gene segments. For a sequence to be retained, a match of at least six nucleotides was required to both a V gene segment and a J gene segment. Rearrangements were called productive when the CDR3 lacked stop codons and stayed in frame with V and J; all others were non-productive. CDR3 was defined by IMGT convention, running from the second conserved V-encoded cysteine to the conserved J-encoded phenylalanine. Sequences without an unambiguous match to a single V gene segment were excluded from the earlier analysis of a few hundred of the donors. An earlier analysis of approximately 590 of the donors called V segments functional above 56.7% productive rearrangements and segregating when the between-donor standard deviation exceeded 5%. A statistical classification framework was built to diagnose cytomegalovirus status from the catalog of TCR beta chain sequences. A later analysis assigned V and J genes by comparing TCR nucleotide sequences with IMGT/GENE-DB human TR gene sequences. A later analysis assigned CDR3 sequences and most-parsimonious VDJ recombination scenarios with the TCRdist pipeline. In a later analysis, each TCR beta chain was defined by its CDR3 amino acid sequence together with its V-gene family, and reads without a unique V-gene family were excluded. A later analysis removed several hundred highly shared, low-generation-probability nucleotide sequences to deal with suspected cross-contamination and a sequencing artifact. In a later analysis, a clonal expansion index was calculated for each public chain from normalized within-repertoire ranks of inferred template counts. In a later analysis, generation probabilities were computed with a VDJ recombination model fitted to out-of-frame rearrangements, and the resulting probabilities were checked against IGoR. Hypergeometric tests were used in a later analysis to score TCR-TCR, TCR-HLA and TCR-CMV co-occurrence, with a repertoire-size bias correction applied to the TCR pairs. A later analysis estimated false discovery rates by permuting HLA or CMV assignments 20 times. A later analysis grouped co-occurring TCRs with DBSCAN, adding TCRdist sequence similarity when clustering within HLA-allele-positive subsets. Repertoires with fewer than 30,000 or more than 120,000 public chains, plus five repertoires with anomalous nucleotide sharing, were excluded from co-occurrence clustering. This immuneACCESS table, as held by TCRdb, lists in-frame sequences with V and J called but not all clones. Of the missing ones, under half trace to an unresolved V gene in checked studies; the others have no known cause. From that table come the V and J calls and clone size; the DNA was used to work out D and trimming. The sample table contains 150,000 to 200,000 clones; only one count was recorded for 65% to 80% of them. Clones ranked in the top ten supply 2.1% of the sample.

V is clipped by 5 bases and J by 9 bases, and the sequence between their germline boundaries is 17 bases long. In the germline V gene, CDR1 corresponds to MGHRA and CDR2 to YSYEKL. The CDR3 sequence holds 14 residues, the cysteine and phenylalanine included. The DNA shown is the 42-base CDR3, in frame from base 1. The cohort was made up of around 720 healthy bone marrow donors. All cohort members were sampled while nominally healthy, although unrecorded immune exposures were likely present. The donor was CMV seronegative and belonged to the group of several hundred seronegative cohort members. A peripheral blood sample was provided by each donor, and peripheral blood mononuclear cells were used for TCR beta sequencing. Genomic DNA was extracted from the blood cell samples with the Qiagen DNeasy Blood Extraction Kit.

The V and J segments used are TRBV4-1 and TRBJ2-1; perhaps TRBD1 is the D gene, with 6 bases matching. The material sequenced was PBMCs. The clonotype comes from a man aged 40-55 years in good health and CMV-seronegative. The CDR3 protein: CASSSQGRGVEQFF. The sequence in DNA is TGCGCCAGCAGCTCCCAGGGGAGAGGTGTTGAGCAGTTCTTC.